This TCR beta chain stems from a study of T-cell memory formation after mild COVID-19 (dated by TCRdb to about 2021). General notes on the study: TCR sequence clusters from the two donors were found to be largely donor specific. T-cell clones expanding and contracting after mild COVID-19 in two donors were tracked by longitudinal TCRalpha and TCRbeta repertoire sequencing. The cohort comprised two young, previously healthy adult volunteers, one female and one male.

Ficoll-Paque density gradient centrifugation was used to isolate PBMCs. The germline V end is reduced by 1 base and the J end by 8 bases; junction bases left unmatched: 8. The CDR3 holds 15 amino acids from the cysteine to the phenylalanine. Solely the CDR3 DNA is kept, with 45 bases framed from the first base. In the germline V gene (reference sequence), CDR1 corresponds to LGHDT and CDR2 to YNNKEL. Overall results and qualifications from the work: The study included only a couple of mild cases, and larger cohorts that include severe cases with pre-infection samples were judged to be necessary. Whether the second-wave clones peaking on day 37 were SARS-CoV-2 specific was not confirmed. Some responding clones were found in pre-infection memory, which suggests that pre-existing cross-reactive memory T cells took part in the SARS-CoV-2 response. Contracting CD4+ clones turned up mainly in the CM and EM memory subsets, whereas EMRA was where CD8+ clones were enriched. Balanced CD4/CD8 phenotypes were observed for clones contracting from day 15 to 85, whereas a bias towards CD4+ was observed for a second wave of clones expanding from day 15 to 37.

Sequencing took place on an Illumina NovaSeq 6000. TCRalpha and TCRbeta cDNA libraries were constructed by 5'RACE with constant-segment primers, with sample barcodes and unique molecular identifiers being introduced. RNA was extracted from every sample with Trizol reagent. The libraries were amplified in two PCR steps, and the second step added a second sample barcode and Illumina TruSeq adapters. Libraries were sequenced on an Illumina NovaSeq with 2 x 150 bp paired-end reads. The authors' pipeline ran thus. The reads were demultiplexed and collapsed into UMI-guided consensus sequences using migec v1.2.7. Using mixcr v2.1.11, UMI consensuses were aligned to TRA and TRB V and J templates and then assembled into clonotypes. A clonotype was counted as expanded or contracted only if both edgeR and NoisET called the change significant, with noise models trained on biological replicates. edgeR calls used a false discovery rate-adjusted p below 0.01 and a log2 fold-change threshold of 1. As an exploratory analysis of dynamics, PCA with hierarchical clustering was applied to max-normalized trajectories of the 1000 most abundant clonotypes. Separately sequenced CD4+ and CD8+ repertoires were used to assign the CD4 or CD8 phenotype of responding clones. TCRdb ran its own pipeline on the public reads, namely fastp trimming at Q25 and MiXCR clone calling, and kept in-frame beta chains. All rows with the same CDR3 protein become a single entry with the most common DNA and genes. The V and J calls were not made by the authors but by TCRdb's processing. The sample table lists under 650,000 distinct CDR3 sequences, approximately 19% of them with a count of one. The ten biggest clones cover 12% of the sample.

For this clonotype: There is no known antigen for this receptor. No base-level quality is on record; no much larger clone is a single base apart.

The sequence came from an adult woman who had mild COVID-19 (a few samples of this study predate the infection). The sample titles of this study are shuffled in the database, so cell type and time point are left out; the donor was told from shared clones. The chain is assembled from TRBV3-1 and TRBJ1-1; 9 middle bases align to TRBD1. Source material: PBMCs or a T cell subset sorted from them (not recorded which). The CDR3 loop reads CASSQGDRVPLEAFF. The nucleotides read TGTGCCAGCAGCCAAGGGGACAGGGTACCTCTCGAAGCTTTCTTT.